What follows are 5 T cell receptor beta chains derived from one specimen sequenced in a study of OX40 agonist ivuxolimab in advanced cancers. Using immunoSEQ multiplex PCR, the repertoire was profiled, and TCRdb retains in-frame clones only, with some absent. The sample contains tens of thousands of clones, roughly 87% of which appear only once. The source material was CD4+ or CD8+ T cells sorted from blood, sampled in a trial of the OX40 agonist ivuxolimab. These TCRs come from an adult with an advanced solid tumor such as melanoma, head and neck, liver or kidney cancer.

The chain is built from TRBV7-6 and TRBJ2-5; 12 bases line up with TRBD2. The CDR3 has 17 amino acids. Unmatched junction bases numbered 4, after V lost 1 base and J lost 1 base. Germline V gives CDR1 SGHVS, CDR2 FNYEAQ. The CDR3 nucleotides are TGTGCCAGCAGCTTAGGACTAGCGGGGGCCTTCCAAGAGACCCAGTACTTC. Translating it yields CASSLGLAGAFQETQYF.

The rearrangement links TRBV10-3 to TRBJ1-4; no definite D call. This CDR3 has 12 residues. The V gene lost 8 bases and the J gene lost 6 bases, with 10 bases spanning the gap. Germline CDR1 is ENHRY and CDR2 is SYGVKD. CDR3 nucleotides: TGTGCCATCGGGGTGGGTGATGAAAAACTGTTTTTT. It yields the protein CAIGVGDEKLFF.

The chain links TRBV18 to TRBJ2-5; D unclear. CDR3 length: 11 residues. From germline, CDR1 is KGHSH and CDR2 LQKENI. Trimming shortened V by 5 bases and J by 1 base, and 2 bases separated the two germline ends. CDR3 sequence reads: CASSSQETQYF. CDR3 nucleotide sequence: TGTGCCAGCTCATCCCAAGAGACCCAGTACTTC.

The J gene is TRBJ2-2, the V gene TRBV7-3, with a tentative D call TRBD1 (6 bases). The CDR3 consists of 15 residues. Germline assignment: CDR1 SGHTA and CDR2 FQGTGA. V was pared by 3 bases and J by 3 bases, with 11 bases between. The CDR3 nucleotides are TGTGCCAGCAGCTTGGGGGCCGCGGACACCGGGGAGCTGTTTTTT. Residues: CASSLGAADTGELFF.

The chain has TRBV5-1 and TRBJ1-1; 8 bases map to TRBD1. The germline CDR1 and CDR2 sequences are SGHRS and YFSETQ. Trimming cost V 4 bases and J 0 bases; bases outside gene matches: 14. This CDR3 region has 18 residues. The CDR3 sequence is CASSGIRGRLGLNTEAFF. Here the CDR3 DNA reads TGCGCCAGCAGCGGGATCAGGGGGCGCTTAGGGTTGAACACTGAAGCTTTCTTT.